This TCR beta chain was recovered during a study of T cell responses to AZD1222 COVID-19 vaccine. Measured with immunoSEQ multiplex PCR; TCRdb has only the in-frame clones, and not every one. The top ten clones hold approximately 4.8% of a sample with approximately 170,000 clones, 94% of them seen once. The germline V gene encodes CDR1 MNHEY and CDR2 SMNVEV (reference sequence). V lost 3 bases to trimming and J lost 2 bases, with 8 bases between them. CDR3 size: 13 residues. Source: peripheral blood, taken 28 days after the second AZD1222 dose. The rearrangement links TRBV27 to TRBJ2-7; maybe TRBD2 (5 bases). The receptor was derived from an adult who received the AZD1222 COVID-19 vaccine. In DNA form, the CDR3 reads TGTGCCAGCAGTTTCGGGGTCGCCTACGAGCAGTACTTC. Translating gives CASSFGVAYEQYF.